This entry lists 32 T cell receptor beta chains sequenced from one sample in a study of shared clonotypes between healthy human individuals. Assay: immunoSEQ multiplex PCR; the TCRdb copy retains only in-frame clones and omits some. The data show about 2 million clones, about 95% seen once. Naive CD8 cells were CD45RO-negative, positively selected for CCR7, excluding terminally differentiated effector memory CD45RA+ cells. Sequenced: naive CD8+ T cells sorted from blood. The receptor source for this set is a man between 18 and 35 years old in good health.

The chain has TRBV13 and TRBJ2-7; 8 positions agree with TRBD2. This CDR3 has 15 residues. Germline CDR1 is PRHDT and CDR2 is FYEKMQ (reference sequence). After removal of 4 bases from V and 1 base from J, the junction contained 6 bases not matched to a gene. CDR3 nucleotides: TGTGCCAGCAGCTGGACTAGCCGGGGATCCTACGAGCAGTACTTC. Translated, it gives CASSWTSRGSYEQYF. Variable domain in full (rest from reference TRBV13 and TRBJ2-7): AAGVIQSPRHLIKEKRETATLKCYPIPRHDTVYWYQQGPGQDPQFLISFYEKMQSDKGSIPDRFSAQQFSDYHSELNMSSLELGDSALYFCASSWTSRGSYEQYFGPGTRLTVT.

CDR3 in DNA: TGTGCCAGCAGCGCGACAGGGCCATACTCTGGAAACACCATATATTTT. Protein product: CASSATGPYSGNTIYF. V gene TRBV9 combines with J gene TRBJ1-3; 7 nucleotides align to TRBD1. This CDR3 has 16 amino acids. Germline loops: CDR1 SGDLS, CDR2 YYNGEE. Trimming removed 3 bases from V and 0 bases from J; junction bases left unmatched: 6.

This clone occurred once. The gene calls are TRBV7-9 and TRBJ2-5; D call uncertain. This CDR3 is 15 amino acids long. Germline V CDR1 and CDR2: SEHNR, FQNEAQ (reference sequence). The germline V and J ends were trimmed by 3 bases and 2 bases, with 13 bases remaining between them. The CDR3 loop reads CASSFMTILQETQYF. The CDR3 nucleotides are TGTGCCAGCAGCTTTATGACAATCCTTCAAGAGACCCAGTACTTC.

V gene TRBV6-5 combines with J gene TRBJ2-7; 10 nucleotides match TRBD1. CDR3 length equals 15 residues. J lost 6 bases, V lost 5 bases, and 10 bases had no gene match. Germline V gene sequence: CDR1 MNHEY, CDR2 SVGAGI. The CDR3 loop is CASSTRQGAATEQYF. The CDR3, as DNA: TGTGCCAGCAGTACACGACAGGGGGCCGCCACCGAGCAGTACTTC.

The chain combines TRBV7-8 with TRBJ2-7, with D perhaps TRBD1 (6 bases). Germline V lookup: CDR1 SGHVS, CDR2 FQNEAQ. This CDR3 contains 14 residues. Trimming stripped 1 base from V and 3 bases from J, with 10 bases between. CDR3 sequence (DNA): TGTGCCAGCAGCTTAGGGACAGAAGACTACGAGCAGTACTTC. It yields the protein CASSLGTEDYEQYF.

For the CDR3, the DNA is TGTGCCAGCGGGGACCGTTTTCCCTACGAGCAGTACTTC. Translating it yields CASGDRFPYEQYF. The gene calls are TRBV18 and TRBJ2-7; D assignment may be TRBD1 or TRBD2 (5 bases each). CDR3 size: 13 residues. Trimming removed 8 bases at V and 2 bases at J, with 13 bases between. The germline gives CDR1 KGHSH, CDR2 LQKENI.

The rearrangement joins TRBV5-1 to TRBJ1-1, with D uncertain. V was trimmed by 2 bases and J by 5 bases, leaving 10 bases between them. Germline CDR1 is SGHRS and CDR2 is YFSETQ. This CDR3 has 13 amino acids. CDR3 DNA: TGCGCCAGCAGCTTAAGGGTAGAGACTGAAGCTTTCTTT. It translates to CASSLRVETEAFF.

The rearrangement uses TRBV14 and TRBJ2-7; D remains ambiguous. Between the trimmed V and J ends, which lost 0 bases and 7 bases, there was a span of 13 bases. The CDR3 has 14 amino acids. CDR1 SGHDN and CDR2 FVKESK come from the germline V gene. The CDR3 is CASSQEGRSWEQYF. In DNA, the CDR3 is TGTGCCAGCAGCCAAGAGGGCCGGTCTTGGGAGCAGTACTTC.

The CDR3 sequence: CASSRDSGESSYEQYF. CDR3 bases: TGCGCCAGCAGCAGGGATAGCGGGGAATCCTCCTACGAGCAGTACTTC. The V gene is TRBV4-1, the J gene TRBJ2-7; 8 bases align to TRBD2. This CDR3 is 16 amino acids long. V lost 5 bases, J lost 0 bases, and 9 bases stayed unmatched. Germline values: CDR1 MGHRA, CDR2 YSYEKL.

The chain has TRBV9 and TRBJ2-7; a weak D match, TRBD2 (6 bases). The CDR3 is made up of 14 amino acids. V lost 4 bases to trimming and J lost 4 bases, with 15 bases between them. Looked up from germline, CDR1 is SGDLS and CDR2 is YYNGEE. The CDR3 loop reads CASSPSGGMYEQYF. The CDR3 coding sequence is TGTGCCAGCAGCCCAAGTGGAGGGATGTACGAGCAGTACTTC.

This clone was detected only once. V is TRBV5-4 and J is TRBJ2-7, with 11 bases matching TRBD2. The V gene's germline CDR1 is SGHNT and CDR2 YYREEE (reference sequence). The CDR3 length is 14 residues. V lost 2 bases, J lost 7 bases, and 5 bases stayed unmatched. The CDR3 bases are TGTGCCAGCAGCTTTGGGACTAGCGGCCTAGAGCAGTACTTC. Protein: CASSFGTSGLEQYF. Full variable domain (outside the CDR3, taken from reference TRBV5-4 and TRBJ2-7): ETGVTQSPTHLIKTRGQQVTLRCSSQSGHNTVSWYQQALGQGPQFIFQYYREEENGRGNFPPRFSGLQFPNYSSELNVNALELDDSALYLCASSFGTSGLEQYFGPGTRLTVT.

The chain employs TRBV6-4 and TRBJ2-1, with 9 bases identical to TRBD1. This CDR3 comprises 15 residues. V shed 5 bases and J 4 bases; nucleotides not matched to a gene: 6. Germline V gene lookup returns CDR1 MRHNA and CDR2 SNTAGT. CDR3 sequence reads: CASSTGTGWYNEQFF. CDR3 bases: TGTGCCAGCAGTACCGGGACAGGGTGGTACAATGAGCAGTTCTTC.

CDR3 coding DNA: TGTGCCAGCAGTTGGCGTCCGAGCTCCTACGAGCAGTACTTC. Translation: CASSWRPSSYEQYF. The chain recombines TRBV6-5 with TRBJ2-7; D is undetermined. CDR1 is MNHEY, CDR2 SVGAGI, per germline. V lost 4 bases and J 0 bases, leaving 10 bases between the germline ends. The CDR3 runs 14 residues.

The genes are TRBV7-6 and TRBJ2-1; 14 positions agree with TRBD2. V was pared by 5 bases and J by 4 bases, with 13 bases of the junction left unmatched. There are 19 residues in the CDR3. From germline, CDR1 is SGHVS and CDR2 FNYEAQ. Here the CDR3 reads CASSTGIGTSGRPYNEQFF. Here the CDR3 DNA reads TGTGCCAGCAGCACAGGAATTGGGACTAGCGGGAGACCATACAATGAGCAGTTCTTC.

V and J are TRBV7-6 and TRBJ2-7, with D perhaps matching TRBD1 (6 bases). Trimming pared 4 bases from V and 5 bases from J, leaving 21 bases between. This CDR3 has 16 residues. Per the germline V gene, CDR1 is SGHVS and CDR2 is FNYEAQ. The CDR3 here is CASSYARDTGIHEQYF. The CDR3, as DNA: TGTGCCAGCAGCTATGCCCGGGACACGGGTATCCACGAGCAGTACTTC.

The V and J genes are TRBV2 and TRBJ2-1, with 7 positions matching TRBD2. The germline V gene encodes CDR1 SNHLY and CDR2 FYNNEI. The J segment lost 4 bases and the V segment lost 9 bases, leaving 6 bases of the junction unmatched. The CDR3 is 13 amino acids. The chain's CDR3 is CASSGGEYNEQFF. The CDR3 coding sequence is TGTGCCAGTTCTGGGGGGGAGTACAATGAGCAGTTCTTC.

V usage is TRBV19 and J usage is TRBJ1-5; unclear D gene. The CDR3 is made up of 12 amino acids. The germline V and J ends were trimmed by 7 bases and 9 bases, with 13 bases remaining between them. CDR1 and CDR2 (germline): LNHDA, SQIVND (reference sequence). CDR3 nucleotide sequence: TGTGCCAGTATTGGCCCCCTTGGGCCCCAGCATTTT. This codes for CASIGPLGPQHF.

The chain has TRBV4-3 and TRBJ2-7; D is perhaps TRBD1 or TRBD2 (7 bases each). CDR1 is LGHNA and CDR2 is YSLEER in the germline V gene. The CDR3 extends over 15 amino acids. V shed 4 bases and J shed 4 bases, with 17 bases lying between them. CDR3 region: CASSPTRGGGYEQYF. For the CDR3, the DNA is TGCGCCAGCAGCCCAACCAGGGGGGGCGGGTACGAGCAGTACTTC.

The chain joins TRBV7-6 to TRBJ2-7; 12 bases fit TRBD1. CDR3 length equals 15 residues. J gave up 3 bases and V 5 bases, and 5 bases lay outside the gene matches. The V gene's germline CDR1 is SGHVS and CDR2 FNYEAQ. The CDR3 DNA follows: TGTGCCAGCAGCGACGGGACAGGGGGCTTCTACGAGCAGTACTTC. This sequence encodes CASSDGTGGFYEQYF.

This chain uses TRBV2 with TRBJ2-4, with 7 bases matching TRBD2. V dropped 3 bases and J dropped 8; count of bases not matched to a gene: 7. The CDR3 covers 14 residues. CDR1 and CDR2 (germline): SNHLY, FYNNEI. Written as DNA, the CDR3 is TGTGCCAGCAGTGAGCGGGGAGGGGTAGACATTCAGTACTTC. Translated, it gives CASSERGGVDIQYF.

This clone came up once. This CDR3 is also generated by other DNA sequences in the sample. The rearrangement joins TRBV7-9 to TRBJ2-2; TRBD1 matches 11 bases. The V gene end was trimmed by 5 bases and the J gene end by 1 base; junction bases not matched to a gene: 3. The germline CDR1 and CDR2 sequences are SEHNR and FQNEAQ (reference sequence). The CDR3 consists of 16 residues. CDR3 sequence (DNA): TGTGCCAGCAGCCCGGGACAGGGGGGGAACACCGGGGAGCTGTTTTTT. This sequence encodes CASSPGQGGNTGELFF.

The chain links TRBV30 to TRBJ2-7, with D possibly being TRBD1 (6 bases). This CDR3 comprises 13 residues. In germline, CDR1 is GTSNPN, CDR2 SVGIG (reference sequence). V lost 0 bases to trimming and J lost 5 bases, with 11 bases between them. CDR3 sequence reads: CAWSVVPGDEQYF. In DNA, the CDR3 is TGTGCCTGGAGTGTGGTTCCAGGGGACGAGCAGTACTTC.

As concerns this clone: The same CDR3 is also encoded by other DNA sequences in this sample. V and J are TRBV5-4 and TRBJ1-1; the D is unclear. Trimming pared 4 bases from V and 2 bases from J, leaving 6 bases between. There are 12 residues in the CDR3. Germline V CDR1 and CDR2: SGHNT, YYREEE (reference sequence). CDR3 residues: CASSPGNTEAFF. The CDR3, as DNA: TGTGCCAGCAGCCCAGGCAACACTGAAGCTTTCTTT.

The rearrangement uses TRBV19 and TRBJ2-7; 7 bases map to TRBD2. The CDR3 runs to 11 residues. Germline V gene sequence: CDR1 LNHDA, CDR2 SQIVND (reference sequence). J was trimmed by 6 bases and V by 11 bases; bases with no gene match: 7. CDR3 DNA: TGTGCCTCGGGGGGTGTGGGCGAGCAGTACTTC. Its translation is CASGGVGEQYF. Full variable domain (missing parts from reference TRBV19 and TRBJ2-7): DGGITQSPKYLFRKEGQNVTLSCEQNLNHDAMYWYRQDPGQGLRLIYYSQIVNDFQKGDIAEGYSVSREKKESFPLTVTSAQKNPTAFYLCASGGVGEQYFGPGTRLTVT.

The gene calls are TRBV7-2 and TRBJ2-7; no definite D call. The CDR3 runs 16 residues. The V gene's germline CDR1 is SGHTA and CDR2 FQGNSA. Trimming took off 1 base at V and 3 bases at J, with 16 bases between the two ends. The CDR3 DNA is TGTGCCAGCAGCTTAGTTGGCGGTCCAAAGGTCTACGAGCAGTACTTC. Protein product: CASSLVGGPKVYEQYF.

The rearrangement links TRBV5-1 to TRBJ2-3; 9 bases map to TRBD2. The CDR3 runs to 18 residues. V was clipped by 2 bases and J by 0 bases; unmatched bases: 10. In germline, CDR1 is SGHRS, CDR2 YFSETQ. CDR3 nucleotide sequence: TGCGCCAGCAGCTTATGGCTAGCGGGGCCCGATAGCACAGATACGCAGTATTTT. Its protein is CASSLWLAGPDSTDTQYF. Filled out from reference TRBV5-1 and TRBJ2-3, the complete variable domain reads KAGVTQTPRYLIKTRGQQVTLSCSPISGHRSVSWYQQTPGQGLQFLFEYFSETQRNKGNFPGRFSGRQFSNSRSEMNVSTLELGDSALYLCASSLWLAGPDSTDTQYFGPGTRLTVL.

In DNA form, the CDR3 reads TGTGCCAGCAGCTTGGGGACCTACGGGTACCAAGAGACCCAGTACTTC. This translates into CASSLGTYGYQETQYF. The V gene is TRBV5-8, the J gene TRBJ2-5, with D unclear. Germline assignment: CDR1 SGHTS and CDR2 YDEGEE. This CDR3 region has 16 residues. The V end was cut by 0 bases, the J end by 0 bases, with 12 bases between.

V gene TRBV6-5 combines with J gene TRBJ2-3; D remains unclear. V dropped 2 bases and J dropped 4 bases, with 1 base sitting between them. Germline lookup yields CDR1 MNHEY and CDR2 SVGAGI. This CDR3 has 11 amino acids. The CDR3 sequence: CASSYADTQYF. DNA of the CDR3: TGTGCCAGCAGTTACGCAGATACGCAGTATTTT.

About this clone itself: One end of the junction is discordant with germline, which a read error may explain. The CDR3 region is CASSPYQGSYEQYF. CDR3 in DNA: TGTGCTAGCAGCCCCTATCAGGGGAGCTACGAGCAGTACTTC. J is TRBJ2-7 and V is TRBV7-7; the D gene is possibly TRBD1 (6 bases). Germline V gene lookup returns CDR1 SSHAT and CDR2 FNYEAQ (reference sequence). The CDR3 consists of 14 residues.

The rearrangement uses TRBV2 and TRBJ2-7; a possible D gene is TRBD1 (5 bases). V dropped 3 bases and J dropped 0 bases, with 9 bases sitting between them. This CDR3 region has 14 residues. Germline CDR1 and CDR2: SNHLY and FYNNEI. CDR3 sequence reads: CASSDGQGSYEQYF. CDR3 nucleotide sequence: TGTGCCAGCAGTGACGGCCAGGGCTCCTACGAGCAGTACTTC.

This rearrangement joins TRBV5-4 to TRBJ2-3; 15 positions match TRBD2. Losses at the gene ends were 4 bases for V and 6 bases for J; bases not matched to a gene: 6. Germline-derived CDR1 and CDR2 are SGHNT and YYREEE (reference sequence). This CDR3 has 16 amino acids. CDR3 loop: CASSDGLAGGLDTQYF. In DNA, the CDR3 is TGTGCCAGCAGCGATGGACTAGCGGGAGGGTTGGATACGCAGTATTTT.

The V and J genes are TRBV7-6 and TRBJ2-7; TRBD2 matches at 11 bases. J was trimmed by 3 bases and V by 5 bases; bases with no gene match: 6. Germline V gene lookup returns CDR1 SGHVS and CDR2 FNYEAQ. The CDR3 has 15 residues. The CDR3 loop reads CASSIGTSGVYEQYF. Here the CDR3 DNA reads TGTGCCAGCAGCATCGGGACTAGCGGCGTCTACGAGCAGTACTTC. Based on the CDR3 plus reference TRBV7-6 and TRBJ2-7, the full variable domain is GAGVSQSPRYKVTKRGQDVALRCDPISGHVSLYWYRQALGQGPEFLTYFNYEAQQDKSGLPNDRFSAERPEGSISTLTIQRTEQRDSAMYRCASSIGTSGVYEQYFGPGTRLTVT.